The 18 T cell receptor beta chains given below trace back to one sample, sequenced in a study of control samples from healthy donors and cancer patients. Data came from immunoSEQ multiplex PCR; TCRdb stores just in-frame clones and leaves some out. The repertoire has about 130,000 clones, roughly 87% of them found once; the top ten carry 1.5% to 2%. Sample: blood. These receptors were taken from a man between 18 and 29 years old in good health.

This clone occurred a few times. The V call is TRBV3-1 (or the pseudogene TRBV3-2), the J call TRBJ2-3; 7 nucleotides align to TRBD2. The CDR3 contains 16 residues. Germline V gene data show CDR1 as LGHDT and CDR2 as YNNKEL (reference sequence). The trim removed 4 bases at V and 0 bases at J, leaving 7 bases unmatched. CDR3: CASSLPGTTSTDTQYF. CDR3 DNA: TGTGCCAGCAGCCTACCGGGGACTACTAGCACAGATACGCAGTATTTT.

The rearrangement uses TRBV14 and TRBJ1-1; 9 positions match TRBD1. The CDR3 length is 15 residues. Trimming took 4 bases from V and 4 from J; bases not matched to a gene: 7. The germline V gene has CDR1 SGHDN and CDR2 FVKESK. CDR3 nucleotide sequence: TGTGCCAGCAGCCCGGACAGGGGTAGGAGCACTGAAGCTTTCTTT. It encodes CASSPDRGRSTEAFF.

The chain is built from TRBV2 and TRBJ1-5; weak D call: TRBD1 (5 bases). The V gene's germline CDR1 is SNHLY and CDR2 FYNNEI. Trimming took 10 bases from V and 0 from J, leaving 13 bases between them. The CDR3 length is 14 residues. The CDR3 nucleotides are TGTGCCAAGGGGAGTCGGGATAGCAATCAGCCCCAGCATTTT. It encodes CAKGSRDSNQPQHF.

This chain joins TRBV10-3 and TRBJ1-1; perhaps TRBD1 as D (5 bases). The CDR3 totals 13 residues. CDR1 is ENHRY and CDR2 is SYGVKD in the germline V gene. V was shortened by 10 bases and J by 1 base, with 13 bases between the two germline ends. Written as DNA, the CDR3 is TGTGCCACCAAGGGGTGGGGGAACACTGAAGCTTTCTTT. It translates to CATKGWGNTEAFF.

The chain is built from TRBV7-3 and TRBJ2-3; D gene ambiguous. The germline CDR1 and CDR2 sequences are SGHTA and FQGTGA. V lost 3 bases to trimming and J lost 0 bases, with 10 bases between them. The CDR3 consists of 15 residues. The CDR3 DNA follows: TGTGCCAGCAGCTTGACAAGCCGTAGCACAGATACGCAGTATTTT. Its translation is CASSLTSRSTDTQYF.

The CDR3 coding sequence is TGTGCCAGCAGTTACAAGGGGCTCTCCAATCAGCCCCAGCATTTT. Translated, it gives CASSYKGLSNQPQHF. This chain links TRBV6-5 with TRBJ1-5, with a weak D call TRBD1 (5 bases). The CDR3 sequence is 15 residues long. Germline V gene data show CDR1 as MNHEY and CDR2 as SVGAGI. Trimming cost V 2 bases and J 3 bases, with 11 bases left between them.

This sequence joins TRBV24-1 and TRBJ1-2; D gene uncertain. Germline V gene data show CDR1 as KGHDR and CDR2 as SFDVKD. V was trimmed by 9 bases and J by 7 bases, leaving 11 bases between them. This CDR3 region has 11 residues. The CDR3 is CATWALGGYTF. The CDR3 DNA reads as TGTGCCACCTGGGCTCTCGGTGGCTACACCTTC.

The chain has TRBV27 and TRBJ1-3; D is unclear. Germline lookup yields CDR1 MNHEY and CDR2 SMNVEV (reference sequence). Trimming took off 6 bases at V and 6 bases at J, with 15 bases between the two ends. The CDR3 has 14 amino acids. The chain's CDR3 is CASRADLYENTIYF. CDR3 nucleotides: TGTGCCAGCAGAGCGGACCTCTATGAAAACACCATATATTTT.

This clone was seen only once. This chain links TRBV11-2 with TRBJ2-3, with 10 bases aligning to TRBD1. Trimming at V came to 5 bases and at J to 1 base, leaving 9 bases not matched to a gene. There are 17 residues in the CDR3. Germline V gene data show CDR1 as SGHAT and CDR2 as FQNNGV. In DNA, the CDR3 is TGTGCCAGCAGCCCCGTGGTGGGGACAGGGGGCACAGATACGCAGTATTTT. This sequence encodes CASSPVVGTGGTDTQYF.

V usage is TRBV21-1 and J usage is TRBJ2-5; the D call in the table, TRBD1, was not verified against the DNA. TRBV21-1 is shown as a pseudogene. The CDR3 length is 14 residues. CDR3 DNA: TGTGCCAGCAGCACCTCGACAGGGGGAGAGACCCAGTACTTC. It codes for CASSTSTGGETQYF.

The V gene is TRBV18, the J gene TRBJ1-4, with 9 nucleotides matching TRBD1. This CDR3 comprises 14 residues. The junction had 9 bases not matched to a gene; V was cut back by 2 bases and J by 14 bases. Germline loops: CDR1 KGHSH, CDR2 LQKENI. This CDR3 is CASSPSSQGAFLFF. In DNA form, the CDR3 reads TGTGCCAGCTCACCATCTTCACAGGGGGCGTTTCTGTTTTTT. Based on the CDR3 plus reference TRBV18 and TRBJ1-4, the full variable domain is NAGVMQNPRHLVRRRGQEARLRCSPMKGHSHVYWYRQLPEEGLKFMVYLQKENIIDESGMPKERFSAEFPKEGPSILRIQQVVRGDSAAYFCASSPSSQGAFLFFGSGTQLSVL.

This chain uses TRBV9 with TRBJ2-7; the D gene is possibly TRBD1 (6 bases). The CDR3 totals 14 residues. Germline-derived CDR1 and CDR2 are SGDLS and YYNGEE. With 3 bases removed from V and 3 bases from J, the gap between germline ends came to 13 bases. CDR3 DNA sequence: TGTGCCAGCAGCGGAGGACAGATAGACTACGAGCAGTACTTC. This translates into CASSGGQIDYEQYF.

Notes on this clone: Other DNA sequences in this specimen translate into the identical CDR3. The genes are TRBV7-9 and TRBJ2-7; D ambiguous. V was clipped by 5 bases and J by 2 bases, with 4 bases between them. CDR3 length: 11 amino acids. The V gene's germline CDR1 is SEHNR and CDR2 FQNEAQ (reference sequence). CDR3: CASSGPYEQYF. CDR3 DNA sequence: TGTGCCAGCAGCGGCCCCTACGAGCAGTACTTC. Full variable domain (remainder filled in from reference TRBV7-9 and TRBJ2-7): DTGVSQNPRHKITKRGQNVTFRCDPISEHNRLYWYRQTLGQGPEFLTYFQNEAQLEKSRLLSDRFSAERPKGSFSTLEIQRTEQGDSAMYLCASSGPYEQYFGPGTRLTVT.

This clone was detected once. Written as DNA, the CDR3 is TGCGCCAGCAGCCAAGTATTAACAGGGGGCACTGAAGCTTTCTTT. Its protein is CASSQVLTGGTEAFF. The rearrangement uses TRBV4-1 and TRBJ1-1; 8 bases are shared with TRBD1. V was clipped by 1 base and J by 4 bases; unmatched bases: 5. The CDR3 is made up of 15 amino acids. Per the germline V gene, CDR1 is MGHRA and CDR2 is YSYEKL.

The CDR3 here is CASSPQQGRINGYTF. In DNA form, the CDR3 reads TGTGCCAGCAGTCCGCAACAGGGGAGGATAAATGGCTACACCTTC. The chain is built from TRBV6-5 and TRBJ1-2, with TRBD1 matching 7 bases. This CDR3 region has 15 residues. V lost 5 bases to trimming and J lost 6 bases; unmatched junction nucleotides: 12. Germline V gene sequence: CDR1 MNHEY, CDR2 SVGAGI.

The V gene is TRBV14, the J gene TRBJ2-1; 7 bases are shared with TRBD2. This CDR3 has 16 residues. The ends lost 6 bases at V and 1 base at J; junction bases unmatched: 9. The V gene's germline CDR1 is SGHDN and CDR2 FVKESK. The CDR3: CASSQWGGESYNEQFF. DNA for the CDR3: TGTGCCAGCAGTCAATGGGGGGGTGAGTCCTACAATGAGCAGTTCTTC. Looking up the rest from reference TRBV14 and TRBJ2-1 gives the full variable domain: EAGVTQFPSHSVIEKGQTVTLRCDPISGHDNLYWYRRVMGKEIKFLLHFVKESKQDESGMPNNRFLAERTGGTYSTLKVQPAELEDSGVYFCASSQWGGESYNEQFFGPGTRLTVL.

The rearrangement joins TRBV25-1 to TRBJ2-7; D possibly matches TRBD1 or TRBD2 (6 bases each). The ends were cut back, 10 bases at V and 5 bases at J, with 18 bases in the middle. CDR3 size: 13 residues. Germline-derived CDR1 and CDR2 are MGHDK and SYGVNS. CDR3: CATSSTGRNEQYF. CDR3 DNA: TGTGCCACCTCATCCACAGGGAGGAACGAGCAGTACTTC.

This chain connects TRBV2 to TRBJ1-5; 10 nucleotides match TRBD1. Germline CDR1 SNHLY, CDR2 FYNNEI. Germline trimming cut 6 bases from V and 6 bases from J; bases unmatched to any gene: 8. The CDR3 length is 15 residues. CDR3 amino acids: CASRGRTGGSQPQHF. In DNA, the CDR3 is TGTGCCAGCAGGGGGAGGACAGGGGGATCTCAGCCCCAGCATTTT.